The clone carrying this T cell receptor beta chain was recorded many times. This sample stems from a study of regulatory T cells in long-lasting Graves disease. Time point indicated: newly diagnosed GD, antithyroid drugs for less than 3 months. With RNA extracted from PBMCs as input, the TCR library was made. Building of the TCR beta libraries involved iRepertoire HTBI primers and Arm-PCR of CDR3 regions. Via MiXCR, TCRdb re-called the multiplex PCR reads, giving one row per CDR3 protein. This sample has about 450,000 distinct CDR3 sequences, with about 15% found just once. The CDR3 sequence is 15 residues long. Trimming stripped 2 bases from V and 6 bases from J, with 17 bases between. Germline V gives CDR1 SGHAT, CDR2 FQNNGV. The same sample was also used in a study of T cells in Graves' hyperthyroidism and ophthalmopathy. That study reports: Clinical symptoms, serum thyroxine and TRAb, thyroid ultrasound and orbital computed tomography together formed the diagnostic basis. Expanded thyroid clonotypes (above 0.001) were mostly also found in blood.

The starting material was peripheral blood mononuclear cells (PBMCs), obtained at new diagnosis, from a patient treated with antithyroid drugs. This receptor was identified in a woman in her forties or fifties with Graves disease. The chain joins TRBV11-2 to TRBJ2-7; perhaps TRBD2 as D (5 bases). DNA of the CDR3: TGTGCCAGCAGCTTATATCGGCTAGGACGGGGCGAGCAGTACTTC. It is translated as CASSLYRLGRGEQYF.